This TCR beta chain was identified in a study of blood T cell repertoires in COVID-19. Study summary: Samples came from the United States, Italy and Spain, spanning acute and convalescent COVID-19.

Per the study methods: Reference gene primers were amplified, and this amplification served to estimate nucleated cell counts. TCRdb's copy holds only in-frame clones and misses some; the assay was immunoSEQ multiplex PCR. V, J and clone size are taken as reported in that table, and D and trimming were inferred from the DNA itself. The sample lists roughly 32,000 clones; 90% to 95% were seen once. V lost 7 bases and J lost 0; bases outside the gene matches: 12. CDR1 is GTSNPN and CDR2 is SVGIG in the germline V gene (reference sequence). CDR3 length: 17 amino acids. The chain links TRBV30 to TRBJ2-1; 10 bases map to TRBD2. The source material was peripheral blood. The sequence came from a man aged 55 to 70 with acute or convalescent COVID-19. DNA of the CDR3: TGTGCCTTAAAACGGGGTAGCGGGAGGAGCTCCTACAATGAGCAGTTCTTC. Amino acids: CALKRGSGRSSYNEQFF.